Listed here are 17 T cell receptor beta chains from one sample, sequenced in a study of T-cell reconstitution after alpha-beta-depleted transplantation in children. Preparation of the TCRbeta library was carried out with unique molecular identifiers. TCRdb re-analysed the PCR reads in MiXCR, keeping a single row per CDR3 protein. The sample holds 550,000 to 800,000 distinct CDR3 sequences, 10% to 15% seen once. The sequencing here drew on PBMCs, taken before TCRalphabeta/CD19-depleted stem cell transplant. All receptors derive from a girl under 10 years old with congenital amegakaryocytic thrombocytopenia, due to receive a stem cell transplant.

Ten or more counts support this clonotype. This chain connects TRBV9 to TRBJ2-7; 7 nucleotides line up with TRBD1. The length of the CDR3 is 14 residues. From germline, CDR1 is SGDLS and CDR2 YYNGEE. V trimming: 4 bases; J trimming: 3 bases; junction bases outside the gene matches: 7. The CDR3 here is CASSPGTANYEQYF. The CDR3 coding sequence is TGTGCCAGCAGCCCAGGGACAGCCAACTACGAGCAGTACTTC.

This clonotype was detected a few times. The chain employs TRBV5-7 and TRBJ2-7, with TRBD2 matching over 12 bases. TRBV5-7 is an ORF, and what it does is uncertain. V shed 5 bases and J 4 bases; nucleotides not matched to a gene: 13. This CDR3 spans 17 amino acids. CDR3 amino acids: CASRQRLTSGRGYEQYF. The CDR3 DNA is TGTGCCAGCAGACAAAGACTGACTAGCGGGAGAGGGTACGAGCAGTACTTC.

Many counts were recorded for this clonotype. The rearrangement uses TRBV5-1 and TRBJ2-4; a possible D gene is TRBD1 (7 bases). The length of the CDR3 is 17 residues. Between the trimmed V and J ends, which lost 2 bases and 2 bases, there was a span of 17 bases. Germline CDR1 is SGHRS and CDR2 is YFSETQ. DNA for the CDR3: TGCGCCAGCAGCTTTTATAGTCAGGGGGGCTCCAAAAACATTCAGTACTTC. This gives the protein CASSFYSQGGSKNIQYF.

This clonotype came up many times. The DNA for the CDR3 is TGTGCCAGCACCGGACTAGTTGATGTCAATGAGCAGTTCTTC. Translating gives CASTGLVDVNEQFF. J is TRBJ2-1 and V is TRBV12-3 or TRBV12-4, with 7 bases that match TRBD2. Trimming removed 7 bases from V and 6 bases from J; junction bases left unmatched: 9. The CDR3 contains 14 residues.

The V call is TRBV20-1, the J call TRBJ2-7; D not certain. The CDR3 spans 13 residues. Trimming left V 5 bases short and J 5 bases short, with 16 bases between. The germline CDR1 and CDR2 sequences are DFQATT and SNEGSKA (reference sequence). The CDR3, as DNA: TGCAGTGCTCCAACTGGTCCTGTTGACGAGCAGTACTTC. This translates into CSAPTGPVDEQYF.

This clonotype has a count of ten or more. The genes are TRBV7-8 and TRBJ2-1, with 10 bases aligning to TRBD1. J was trimmed by 4 bases and V by 5 bases; bases with no gene match: 11. CDR3 length: 17 residues. Germline CDR1 SGHVS, CDR2 FQNEAQ. CDR3 nucleotides: TGTGCCAGCAGCCTATCACCAGGGACAGGGGTATACAATGAGCAGTTCTTC. The encoded protein is CASSLSPGTGVYNEQFF.

This clonotype was counted many times. The chain carries TRBV12-3 or TRBV12-4 and TRBJ2-7; TRBD1 is a possible D gene (5 bases). Trimming stripped 3 bases from V and 5 bases from J, with 11 bases between. The CDR3 totals 13 residues. CDR3 residues: CASSLGRAHEQYF. CDR3 bases: TGTGCCAGCAGTTTGGGCAGGGCCCACGAGCAGTACTTC.

This clonotype was seen only a few times. The J gene is TRBJ1-2, the V gene TRBV4-2; unclear D gene. The CDR3 loop spans 15 amino acids. CDR1 and CDR2 from the germline V gene are LGHNA and YNFKEQ. V was pared by 4 bases and J by 0 bases, with 12 bases between. The CDR3: CASSPSTSANYGYTF. The CDR3 region has the DNA TGTGCCAGCAGCCCATCGACCTCGGCTAACTATGGCTACACCTTC.

This clonotype was seen repeatedly, ten times or more. The genes are TRBV20-1 and TRBJ2-7; TRBD2 agrees at 9 bases. This CDR3 is built from 15 residues. V shed 1 base, J shed 2 bases, and the junction held 6 bases outside the gene matches. Germline V lookup: CDR1 DFQATT, CDR2 SNEGSKA (reference sequence). The CDR3 DNA follows: TGCAGTGCTAGAGGGTGGCTAGCGGGAACCTACGAGCAGTACTTC. Translating it yields CSARGWLAGTYEQYF.

Points on this clonotype: A much larger clonotype is one base distant, so this may be a read error. The rearrangement links TRBV5-1 to TRBJ2-2; D is perhaps TRBD2 (5 bases). The ends were cut back, 4 bases at V and 5 bases at J, with 21 bases in the middle. Germline assignment: CDR1 SGHRS and CDR2 YFSETQ. CDR3 size: 17 residues. The CDR3: CASSPTTGGSFTGELFF. For the CDR3, the DNA is TGCGCCAGCAGCCCAACCACCGGAGGCTCGTTTACCGGGGAGCTGTTTTTT. The full variable domain, rest sourced from reference TRBV5-1 and TRBJ2-2, is KAGVTQTPRYLIKTRGQQVTLSCSPISGHRSVSWYQQTPGQGLQFLFEYFSETQRNKGNFPGRFSGRQFSNSRSEMNVSTLELGDSALYLCASSPTTGGSFTGELFFGEGSRLTVL.

This clonotype has ten or more counts. The chain uses TRBV6-2 or TRBV6-3 and TRBJ2-7, with a possible D match to TRBD1 (5 bases). Trimming stripped 5 bases from V and 5 bases from J, with 13 bases between. From germline, CDR1 is MNHEY and CDR2 SVGEGT. This CDR3 contains 13 residues. The CDR3 here is CASSPSWGHEQYF. DNA for the CDR3: TGTGCCAGCAGTCCCTCTTGGGGCCACGAGCAGTACTTC.

This clonotype showed up just a few times. The J gene is TRBJ2-4, the V gene TRBV7-8; 12 positions agree with TRBD1. V dropped 5 bases and J dropped 1; count of bases not matched to a gene: 12. CDR3 length: 19 amino acids. The germline gives CDR1 SGHVS, CDR2 FQNEAQ. CDR3 region: CASSKTGTGGVGAKNIQYF. Written as DNA, the CDR3 is TGTGCCAGCAGCAAAACCGGGACAGGGGGCGTCGGCGCCAAAAACATTCAGTACTTC.

The chain employs TRBV5-1 and TRBJ2-3; 8 nucleotides align to TRBD1. CDR3 length: 16 residues. The germline V gene has CDR1 SGHRS and CDR2 YFSETQ. V gave up 0 bases and J gave up 1 base; unmatched junction bases: 4. The CDR3, as DNA: TGCGCCAGCAGCTTGGAGGTCAGGGGGCGCACAGATACGCAGTATTTT. Translation: CASSLEVRGRTDTQYF.

CDR3 residues: CASSLAGSNYGYTF. CDR3 bases: TGTGCCAGCAGCTTGGCGGGATCTAACTATGGCTACACCTTC. The chain recombines TRBV7-9 with TRBJ1-2; D remains unclear. CDR1 SEHNR and CDR2 FQNEAQ come from the germline V gene (reference sequence). The CDR3 is 14 amino acids. The V and J ends lost 3 bases and 0 bases respectively, with 8 bases between them.

The table lists this clonotype with many counts. This rearrangement joins TRBV20-1 to TRBJ2-3; D is ambiguous. Trimming took 3 bases from V and 1 from J, leaving 11 bases between them. The CDR3 is made up of 14 amino acids. Germline assignment: CDR1 DFQATT and CDR2 SNEGSKA (reference sequence). In nucleotides, the CDR3 is TGCAGTGCTAGTTGGACCCGGGGCACAGATACGCAGTATTTT. It yields the protein CSASWTRGTDTQYF.

Ten or more counts support this clonotype. CDR3 region: CASSVVGGDQETQYF. CDR3 DNA: TGTGCCAGCAGCGTAGTAGGCGGGGATCAAGAGACCCAGTACTTC. The gene calls are TRBV9 and TRBJ2-5, with a possible D match to TRBD2 (6 bases). The CDR3 sequence is 15 residues long. The germline V and J ends were trimmed by 0 bases and 2 bases, with 11 bases remaining between them. Germline V gives CDR1 SGDLS, CDR2 YYNGEE.

This clonotype was seen ten or more times. The chain links TRBV3-1 to TRBJ2-1, with 14 positions matching TRBD2. This CDR3 has 16 residues. Germline V gene data show CDR1 as LGHDT and CDR2 as YNNKEL (reference sequence). J gave up 9 bases and V 4 bases, and 8 bases lay outside the gene matches. The CDR3 region is CASSPEGTSGSREQFF. CDR3 in DNA: TGTGCCAGCAGCCCAGAAGGGACTAGCGGGAGTCGTGAGCAGTTCTTC.